The rows below give T cell receptor beta chains drawn from one sample of a study of T cells in Graves' hyperthyroidism and ophthalmopathy. One entry per CDR3 protein results from TCRdb running MiXCR on the multiplex PCR reads. The table records about 570,000 distinct CDR3 sequences, 14% of them present only once. Sequencing was done on a sample of blood. The receptors stem from a woman aged 40-49 years with Graves' hyperthyroidism. Each CDR3 is given with its conserved first and last residue. The order of the fields is V gene, D gene, J gene, clone size, CDR3 DNA, CDR3 protein. The D gene is left open where the match is weak. Size values are once, few and many counts, or a class for expanded clones, and some rows have none.

>TRBV2|NA|TRBJ1-5|many
TGTGCCAGCAAACCTCAGTGGGGGTATAGCAATCAGCCCCAGCATTTT
CASKPQWGYSNQPQHF
>TRBV19|NA|TRBJ2-7|many
TGTGCCAGTAGTATCGCCGCCTCTCGGACGGGGTCCTACGAGCAGTACTTC
CASSIAASRTGSYEQYF
>TRBV4-1|NA|TRBJ1-5|few
TGCGCCAGCAGCCAAGATGCACAGGGTGCAGTTGGGCCCCAGCATTTT
CASSQDAQGAVGPQHF
>TRBV12-3/TRBV12-4|TRBD1|TRBJ1-4|many
TGTGCCAGCAGTCAAACGACAGGGAAAGGTGAAAAACTGTTTTTT
CASSQTTGKGEKLFF
>TRBV20-1|TRBD2|TRBJ2-7|many
TGCAGTGCTGGTAGCGGGGCCCAAAACTACGAGCAGTACTTC
CSAGSGAQNYEQYF
>TRBV28|TRBD2|TRBJ2-3|many
TGTGCCAGCATCCAAGGGGGACTAGCGGGAGGATTCTCAGATACGCAGTATTTT
CASIQGGLAGGFSDTQYF
>TRBV20-1|NA|TRBJ1-1|many
TGCAGTGCTACCCCGATCACTGAAGCTTTCTTT
CSATPITEAFF
>TRBV19|TRBD1|TRBJ2-6|NA
TGTGCCAGTAGTCCACAGGGGGCGGCGGGGGCCAACGTCCTGACTTTC
CASSPQGAAGANVLTF
>TRBV29-1|NA|TRBJ1-6|few
TGCAGCGTTGAAGGCGGCCGTTTTAATTCACCCCTCCACTTT
CSVEGGRFNSPLHF
>TRBV29-1|TRBD2|TRBJ2-3|NA
TGCAGCGTTGAAATACAGGGGACTAGCGGGAGCCCAGATACGCAGTATTTT
CSVEIQGTSGSPDTQYF
>TRBV11-2|TRBD1|TRBJ2-7|many
TGTGCCAGCAGCCCCGATGGGGACAGGGGGCCGGAGCAGTACTTC
CASSPDGDRGPEQYF
>TRBV11-2|NA|TRBJ1-1|many
TGTGCCAGCAGCTCCCTCGAGGGGAAATCTTCTAACACTGAAGCTTTCTTT
CASSSLEGKSSNTEAFF
>TRBV20-1|NA|TRBJ1-4|NA
TGCAGTGCTAGAGACAGGGTAACTAATGAAAAACTGTTTTTT
CSARDRVTNEKLFF
>TRBV28|NA|TRBJ1-1|NA
TGTGCCAGCAGTATGACAGGGAACACTGAAGCTTTCTTT
CASSMTGNTEAFF
>TRBV15|NA|TRBJ2-7|few
TGTGCCACCAGCAGAGATAAAACGGTCGCCTACGAGCAGTACTTC
CATSRDKTVAYEQYF
>TRBV12-3/TRBV12-4|NA|TRBJ2-5|many
TGTGCCAGCAGTTCCAAATCCTCAGCAGGGGTGTGGGGAGAGACCCAGTACTTC
CASSSKSSAGVWGETQYF
>TRBV5-1|NA|TRBJ1-4|NA
TGCGCCAGCAGCTTTGACGGCAGAGTTGCAACTAATGAAAAACTGTTTTTT
CASSFDGRVATNEKLFF
>TRBV6-1|NA|TRBJ1-2|NA
TGTGCCAGCAGCCTCTCGGACAGCGCCGGTGGCTACACCTTC
CASSLSDSAGGYTF
>TRBV29-1|TRBD2|TRBJ2-2|NA
TGCAGCGCCTGGACTAGCGGGCACACCGGGGAGCTGTTTTTT
CSAWTSGHTGELFF
>TRBV6-1|TRBD2|TRBJ2-3|many
TGTGCCAGCACGCCGGGACTACCCCTTGATACGCAGTATTTT
CASTPGLPLDTQYF
>TRBV3-1|NA|TRBJ1-1|many
TGTGCCAGCAGCCCCGGGGGGAGTCCCGCTTTCTTT
CASSPGGSPAFF
>TRBV2|TRBD1|TRBJ1-5|many
TGTGCCAGCAGGGCCTCGACAGGGGGGCATCAGCCCCAGCATTTT
CASRASTGGHQPQHF
>TRBV30|TRBD1|TRBJ1-1|many
TGTGCCTGCTTTACAGGGGGCGCAGGTGAAGCTTTCTTT
CACFTGGAGEAFF
>TRBV20-1|TRBD2|TRBJ2-2|many
TGCAGTGCTAGACGTCAACTAGCGGGAGTGGACGGGGAGCTGTTTTTT
CSARRQLAGVDGELFF
>TRBV9|TRBD2|TRBJ2-3|many
TGTGCCAGCAGCGTTACGTGGGAGGGCCTCGCAGATACGCAGTATTTT
CASSVTWEGLADTQYF
>TRBV29-1|TRBD1|TRBJ2-7|NA
TGCAGCGTCGGGGGACAGGGCCTAGGGAGCTCCTACGAGCAGTACTTC
CSVGGQGLGSSYEQYF
>TRBV20-1|NA|TRBJ2-5|many
TGCAGTGCTAGTAGCACAGCACAAGAGACCCAGTACTTC
CSASSTAQETQYF
>TRBV20-1|NA|TRBJ2-5|many
TGCAGTGCTAGCGCCCCGTACTCCCGAGAGACCCAGTACTTC
CSASAPYSRETQYF
>TRBV6-5|TRBD1|TRBJ2-1|NA
TGTGCCAGCAGTTACGGACAGGAAGCCTACAATGAGCAGTTCTTC
CASSYGQEAYNEQFF
>TRBV12-3/TRBV12-4|TRBD2|TRBJ2-5|NA
TGTGCCAGCACTCAGACTAGCGCGGGGGAGACCCAGTACTTC
CASTQTSAGETQYF
>TRBV20-1|TRBD2|TRBJ2-1|many
TGCAGTGCTTCCCCAGCCAGCGGGAGGGCCAATGAGCAGTTCTTC
CSASPASGRANEQFF
>TRBV4-1|TRBD2|TRBJ2-3|NA
TGCGCCAGCAGCCAAGAAGCACTAGCGGGCCGCACAGATACGCAGTATTTT
CASSQEALAGRTDTQYF
>TRBV10-3|NA|TRBJ1-1|NA
TGTGCCATCGGTGCCAGATCGAACACTGAAGCTTTCTTT
CAIGARSNTEAFF
>TRBV29-1|NA|TRBJ1-2|NA
TGCAGCGTTGAAGATCATCAGGGGCCCGGCTCTCCGCGCTACACCTTC
CSVEDHQGPGSPRYTF
>TRBV7-2|TRBD1|TRBJ2-7|many
TGTGCCAGCAGCCGGACAGGGAGCTCCTACGAGCAGTACTTC
CASSRTGSSYEQYF
>TRBV7-9|NA|TRBJ1-2|few
TGTGCCAGCAGCTGGAGGAATCCTGACTATGGCTACACCTTC
CASSWRNPDYGYTF
>TRBV7-8|TRBD1|TRBJ1-1|many
TGTGCCAGCAAGAGGGGGACAGGGAACACTGAAGCTTTCTTT
CASKRGTGNTEAFF
>TRBV7-8|TRBD2|TRBJ2-7|NA
TGTGCCAGCAGCTTAGGAGCGGGAGTAGGGTACGAGCAGTACTTC
CASSLGAGVGYEQYF
>TRBV7-3|NA|TRBJ1-2|many
TGTGCCAGCAGCTTAACCCCTACGATCGACAGGCAGGCTTACACCTTC
CASSLTPTIDRQAYTF
>TRBV19|TRBD1|TRBJ1-2|NA
TGTGCCGGTAGTACGATAAGGGGGACAGACTTCCCTAACTATGGCTACACCTTC
CAGSTIRGTDFPNYGYTF
>TRBV4-2|TRBD2|TRBJ2-1|many
TGTGCCAGCAGCCAAGATGGGCTAGCGGGAGCCAATGAGCAGTTCTTC
CASSQDGLAGANEQFF
>TRBV11-3|NA|TRBJ2-6|many
TGTGCCAGCAGCACAGGACTCTCTGGGGCCAACGTCCTGACTTTC
CASSTGLSGANVLTF
>TRBV7-9|NA|TRBJ2-7|few
TGTGCCAGCAGCTTAGAGGGTAGCTTCCACGAGCAGTACTTC
CASSLEGSFHEQYF
>TRBV13|NA|TRBJ1-6|few
TGTGCCAGCAGCTTAGAAAATTCACCCCTCCACTTT
CASSLENSPLHF
>TRBV28|NA|TRBJ2-3|many
TGTGCCAGCAATCTTCGCACAGATACGCAGTATTTT
CASNLRTDTQYF
>TRBV27|TRBD2|TRBJ2-2|many
TGTGCCAGCAGCTCCCGACTAGCGCTATCCCTGAACACCGGGGAGCTGTTTTTT
CASSSRLALSLNTGELFF
>TRBV24-1|TRBD1|TRBJ2-1|many
TGTGCCACCAGTGGAGGACAGGGAACGGTCAATGAGCAGTTCTTC
CATSGGQGTVNEQFF
>TRBV30|NA|TRBJ1-1|many
TGTGCCTGGAGTAGGGGCGTAGGGACTGAAGCTTTCTTT
CAWSRGVGTEAFF
>TRBV10-3|TRBD1|TRBJ1-5|many
TGTGCCATCAGCGCCTCAGGGGGTCAGCCCCAGCATTTT
CAISASGGQPQHF
>TRBV20-1|NA|TRBJ1-5|NA
TGCAGTGCGAGTGAAAGTAGCAATCAGCCCCAGCATTTT
CSASESSNQPQHF
>TRBV6-1|NA|TRBJ2-7|few
TGTGCCAGCAGTGAATTTGGCAGGGTCAACGAGCAGTACTTC
CASSEFGRVNEQYF
>TRBV18|NA|TRBJ2-5|many
TGTGCCAGCTCACCCTATGGCACCCGGGAGACCCAGTACTTC
CASSPYGTRETQYF
>TRBV6-1|NA|TRBJ2-6|many
TGTGCCAGCAGTGGGGGGACACTCTCTGGGGCCAACGTCCTGACTTTC
CASSGGTLSGANVLTF
>TRBV13|TRBD1|TRBJ1-1|NA
TGTGCCAGCAGCTCGGGGGACAGGGAGCACACTGAAGCTTTCTTT
CASSSGDREHTEAFF
>TRBV7-2|NA|TRBJ2-3|NA
TGTGCCAGCAGCTTAGGGGCCCCCCAGGGCGGTACGCAGTATTTT
CASSLGAPQGGTQYF
>TRBV18|NA|TRBJ2-2|many
TGTGCCAGCTCACACGGGGGCACCGGGGAGCTGTTTTTT
CASSHGGTGELFF
>TRBV12-3/TRBV12-4|TRBD2|TRBJ2-3|NA
TGTGCCAGCAGGAAAGCGGGAGCTAGCACAGATACGCAGTATTTT
CASRKAGASTDTQYF
>TRBV2|NA|TRBJ2-1|many
TGTGCCAGCAGCGGGACCGCCGCCGACGTACGTGAGCAGTTCTTC
CASSGTAADVREQFF
>TRBV4-1|TRBD2|TRBJ2-3|NA
TGCGCCAGCAGCCAAGATGAAAGGGTTAGCGGGAGGAGTGCAGATACGCAGTATTTT
CASSQDERVSGRSADTQYF
>TRBV29-1|NA|TRBJ2-3|NA
TGCAGCGTTGAAGGTCTAGCTTTAAGGAGTTTGTTCCCAGATACGCAGTATTTT
CSVEGLALRSLFPDTQYF